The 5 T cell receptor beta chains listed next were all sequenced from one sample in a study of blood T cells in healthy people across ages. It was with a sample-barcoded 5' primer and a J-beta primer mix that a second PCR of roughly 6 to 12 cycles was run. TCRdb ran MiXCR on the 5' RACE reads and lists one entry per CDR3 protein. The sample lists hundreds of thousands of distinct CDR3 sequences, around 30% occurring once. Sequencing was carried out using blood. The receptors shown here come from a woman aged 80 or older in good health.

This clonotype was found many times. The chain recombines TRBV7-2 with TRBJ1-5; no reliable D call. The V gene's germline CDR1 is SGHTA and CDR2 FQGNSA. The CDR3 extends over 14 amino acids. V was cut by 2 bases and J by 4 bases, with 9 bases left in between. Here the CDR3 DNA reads TGTGCCAGCAGCTTACTCGGAGGGAATCAGCCCCAGCATTTT. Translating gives CASSLLGGNQPQHF.

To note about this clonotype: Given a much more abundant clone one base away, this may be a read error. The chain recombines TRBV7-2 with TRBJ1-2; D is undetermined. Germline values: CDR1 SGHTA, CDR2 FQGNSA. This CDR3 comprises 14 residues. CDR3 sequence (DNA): TGTGTCAGCGAAATGGGAGACCACACCGTTGGCTACACCTTC. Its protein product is CVSEMGDHTVGYTF.

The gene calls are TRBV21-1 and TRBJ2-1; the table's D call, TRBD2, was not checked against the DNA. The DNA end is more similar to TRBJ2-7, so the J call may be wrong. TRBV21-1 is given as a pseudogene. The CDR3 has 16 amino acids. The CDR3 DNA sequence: TGTGCCAGCAGCGGGCGGACTAGCGGGTTCTACAATGAGCAGTACTTC. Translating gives CASSGRTSGFYNEQYF.

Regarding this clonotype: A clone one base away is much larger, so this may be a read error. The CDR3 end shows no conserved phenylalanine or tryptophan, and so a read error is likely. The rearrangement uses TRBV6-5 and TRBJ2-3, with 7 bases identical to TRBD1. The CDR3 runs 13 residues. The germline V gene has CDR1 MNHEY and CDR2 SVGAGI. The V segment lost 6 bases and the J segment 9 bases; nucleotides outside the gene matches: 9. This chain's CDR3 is CASSPDRAKTQYC. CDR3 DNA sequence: TGTGCCAGCAGCCCCGACAGGGCGAAGACGCAGTATTGT.

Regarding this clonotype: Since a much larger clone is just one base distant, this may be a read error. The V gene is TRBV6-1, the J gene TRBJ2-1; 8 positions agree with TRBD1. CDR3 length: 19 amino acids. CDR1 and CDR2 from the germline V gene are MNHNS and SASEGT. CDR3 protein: CASSETAGGYQSSYNGQFF. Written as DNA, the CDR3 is TGTGCCAGCAGTGAAACGGCAGGGGGCTATCAAAGTTCCTACAATGGGCAGTTCTTC.